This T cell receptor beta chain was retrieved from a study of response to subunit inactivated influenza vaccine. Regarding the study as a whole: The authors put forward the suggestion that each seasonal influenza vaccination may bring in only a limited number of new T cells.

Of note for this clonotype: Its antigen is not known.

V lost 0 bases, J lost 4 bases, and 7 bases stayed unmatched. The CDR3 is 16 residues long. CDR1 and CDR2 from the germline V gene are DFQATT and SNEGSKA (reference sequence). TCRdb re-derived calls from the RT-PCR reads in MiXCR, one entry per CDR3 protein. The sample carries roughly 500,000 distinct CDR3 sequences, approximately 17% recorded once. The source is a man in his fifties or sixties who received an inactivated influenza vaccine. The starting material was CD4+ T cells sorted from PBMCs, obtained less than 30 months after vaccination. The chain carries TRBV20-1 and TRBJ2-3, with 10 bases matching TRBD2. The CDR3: CSARDDTSGAPDTQYF. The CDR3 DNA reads TGCAGTGCTAGAGATGACACTAGCGGGGCCCCAGATACGCAGTATTTT.